This TCR beta chain was sequenced during a study of cytomegalovirus exposure and HLA in healthy donors. Notes on the study in general: Highly shared variants forming one cluster were likely a sequencing artifact. While the bulk of TCR sequences proved rare, some public TCRs turned up in many donors. Diagnosis of cytomegalovirus status made by the classifier reportedly showed high specificity and sensitivity. Several of the most significant clusters were apparently associated with common viral pathogens in a later analysis.

The CDR3 loop spans 17 amino acids. Per the germline V gene, CDR1 is MGHRA and CDR2 is YSYEKL. Deletions cut 1 base from V and 0 bases from J, with 16 bases between. A multiplex PCR was run with 60 Vbeta primers and 13 Jbeta primers. Assay: immunoSEQ multiplex PCR; the TCRdb copy retains only in-frame clones and omits some. The data contain 250,000 to 350,000 clones, under 90% of them singletons. For this clone: Its matching antigen is unknown.

Sequences were obtained from PBMCs. The chain couples TRBV4-1 to TRBJ2-7, with unresolved D. This TCR was recovered from a girl aged 2 to 10 in good health and CMV-seronegative. CDR3 sequence reads: CASSQGLVRLSSYEQYF. For the CDR3, the DNA is TGCGCCAGCAGCCAAGGATTGGTCAGACTCAGCTCCTACGAGCAGTACTTC.